These 11 T cell receptor beta chains share one sample of origin, sequenced in a study of control samples from healthy donors and cancer patients. Method: immunoSEQ multiplex PCR; TCRdb's copy keeps in-frame clones and lacks some. Of approximately 150,000 clones listed, more than 80% are singletons. What was sequenced was blood. The receptors come from a man aged 18 to 29 in good health.

The J gene is TRBJ1-4, the V gene TRBV7-2; TRBD1 aligns across 7 bases. The CDR3 extends over 15 amino acids. Per the germline V gene, CDR1 is SGHTA and CDR2 is FQGNSA. The J segment lost 14 bases and the V segment lost 5 bases, leaving 17 bases of the junction unmatched. CDR3 DNA: TGTGCCAGCAGCCCACCGACAGGGCTCCCGAATGTTCTGTTTTTT. Translating gives CASSPPTGLPNVLFF.

DNA for the CDR3: TGTGCCAGCAGCCAAGAACGGACCACTGAAGCTTTCTTT. Encoded protein: CASSQERTTEAFF. The V call is TRBV4-2, the J call TRBJ1-1; D gene ambiguous. The V gene's germline CDR1 is LGHNA and CDR2 YNFKEQ. The V end was cut by 0 bases, the J end by 4 bases, with 6 bases between. The CDR3 is made up of 13 amino acids.

The V and J genes are TRBV6-4 and TRBJ2-2; 7 nucleotides line up with TRBD1. The V and J ends lost 6 bases and 5 bases, in that order; junction bases with no gene match: 6. Germline V gene sequence: CDR1 MRHNA, CDR2 SNTAGT. The CDR3 totals 14 residues. Here the CDR3 DNA reads TGTGCCAGCAGACCAGGGGGTGGTACCGGGGAGCTGTTTTTT. Translated, it gives CASRPGGGTGELFF.

The chain links TRBV7-2 to TRBJ2-3; no clear D. V shed 5 bases and J shed 2 bases, with 11 bases lying between them. CDR1 and CDR2 from the germline V gene are SGHTA and FQGNSA. The CDR3 is 14 residues long. CDR3 region: CASSPQQYTDTQYF. DNA for the CDR3: TGTGCCAGCAGCCCACAACAATACACAGATACGCAGTATTTT.

The chain carries TRBV6-6 and TRBJ2-7; TRBD1 aligns across 7 bases. V was pared by 0 bases and J by 1 base, with 3 bases of the junction left unmatched. This CDR3 spans 15 amino acids. CDR1 is MNHNY and CDR2 is SVGAGI in the germline V gene (reference sequence). The CDR3 DNA sequence: TGTGCCAGCAGTTACTCGAGGGGACAGTCCTACGAGCAGTACTTC. Its translation is CASSYSRGQSYEQYF.

The V and J genes are TRBV4-2 and TRBJ1-2; D gene uncertain. V was shortened by 4 bases and J by 8 bases, with 11 bases between the two germline ends. Germline V CDR1 and CDR2: LGHNA, YNFKEQ. CDR3 size: 12 residues. CDR3: CASSRLFGGYTF. The CDR3 DNA is TGTGCCAGCAGCCGCCTTTTCGGGGGCTACACCTTC.

The table lists this clone with a count of one. The chain carries TRBV7-2 and TRBJ2-1; no reliable D call. Germline V gene lookup returns CDR1 SGHTA and CDR2 FQGNSA. Trimming stripped 1 base from V and 5 bases from J, with 12 bases between. CDR3 length: 15 residues. CDR3 loop: CASSLGSARNNEQFF. The CDR3, as DNA: TGTGCCAGCAGCTTAGGTTCGGCTCGAAACAATGAGCAGTTCTTC.

V gene TRBV9 combines with J gene TRBJ1-6; no firm D call. The CDR3 totals 14 residues. V dropped 5 bases and J dropped 7 bases, with 13 bases sitting between them. CDR1 SGDLS and CDR2 YYNGEE come from the germline V gene. The CDR3: CASRKGGNNSPLHF. The CDR3 DNA sequence: TGTGCCAGCAGAAAGGGAGGAAACAATTCACCCCTCCACTTT.

This chain's CDR3 is CASSGRQGSSPLHF. The CDR3 DNA sequence: TGTGCCAGCAGCGGAAGACAGGGAAGTTCACCCCTCCACTTT. V gene TRBV7-6 combines with J gene TRBJ1-6; the match to TRBD1 covers 7 bases. The germline CDR1 and CDR2 sequences are SGHVS and FNYEAQ. The CDR3 spans 14 residues. V shed 5 bases, J shed 9 bases, and the junction held 7 bases outside the gene matches.

The rearrangement joins TRBV5-1 to TRBJ1-5; no definite D call. Trimming took 0 bases from V and 7 from J, leaving 17 bases between them. CDR3 length equals 16 residues. CDR1 and CDR2 from the germline V gene are SGHRS and YFSETQ. The chain's CDR3 is CASSLEPWAADQPQHF. Here the CDR3 DNA reads TGCGCCAGCAGCTTGGAACCGTGGGCCGCAGACCAGCCCCAGCATTTT.

V gene TRBV10-2 combines with J gene TRBJ2-1, with 7 bases lining up with TRBD1. Germline V gene lookup returns CDR1 WSHSY and CDR2 SAAADI. V dropped 7 bases and J dropped 5; count of bases not matched to a gene: 11. The CDR3 contains 15 residues. In nucleotides, the CDR3 is TGCGCCAGCACTACCGAGACAGGGTCGGACAATGAGCAGTTCTTC. This gives the protein CASTTETGSDNEQFF.